These T cell receptor beta chains were read from a single sample in a study of blood T cell repertoires in COVID-19. The data were produced by immunoSEQ multiplex PCR, yet TCRdb's version contains in-frame clones alone and is incomplete. Of hundreds of thousands of clones in the sample, around 84% are singletons; the top ten hold approximately 4%. The sample consisted of PBMCs or T cells enriched from blood (not recorded which). These receptors were collected from a man aged 25-45 years with acute COVID-19. The CDR3 runs from the conserved cysteine through the conserved F or W. Each record gives: V gene, D gene, clone size, J gene, CDR3 protein, CDR3 DNA. A D gene is named only where the DNA matches it firmly. The size entry is marked missing in some rows and otherwise reads once, few, many or a size class.

TRBV7-9	NA	once	TRBJ2-5	CASSSGGLKRETQYF	TGTGCCAGCAGCTCGGGGGGCCTTAAACGGGAGACCCAGTACTTC
TRBV5-1	TRBD2	NA	TRBJ2-5	CASQSGAGGPGTQYF	TGCGCCAGCCAGAGTGGAGCGGGGGGGCCAGGGACCCAGTACTTC
TRBV29-1	TRBD1	NA	TRBJ1-2	CSVGGTGSSNYGYTF	TGCAGCGTTGGTGGGACAGGGTCCTCTAACTATGGCTACACCTTC
TRBV5-4	TRBD2	NA	TRBJ2-1	CASRGPGTSGGDTYNEQFF	TGTGCCAGCAGGGGCCCCGGGACTAGCGGGGGGGATACCTACAATGAGCAGTTCTTC
TRBV14	TRBD1	NA	TRBJ1-1	CASSQVTGVTEAFF	TGTGCCAGCAGCCAGGTGACAGGGGTCACTGAAGCTTTCTTT
TRBV19	TRBD1	NA	TRBJ2-2	CASHHSGTGSIGELFF	TGTGCCAGTCACCATTCCGGGACAGGGTCCATCGGGGAGCTGTTTTTT
TRBV10-1	NA	NA	TRBJ1-4	CASRASQNEKLFF	TGCGCCAGCAGGGCATCTCAGAATGAAAAACTGTTTTTT
TRBV4-3	NA	NA	TRBJ1-6	CASSKTSSYNSPLHF	TGCGCCAGCAGTAAAACGAGCTCCTATAATTCACCCCTCCACTTT
TRBV28	NA	once	TRBJ1-1	CASSSRNLVGQLSTEAFF	TGTGCCAGCAGTTCCCGAAATCTCGTCGGACAGCTGAGCACTGAAGCTTTCTTT
TRBV11-2	NA	once	TRBJ1-1	CASSLAAGGGFAEAFF	TGTGCCAGCAGCTTAGCGGCCGGGGGGGGGTTCGCTGAAGCTTTCTTT
TRBV28	NA	once	TRBJ1-5	CASSSYRVDQPQHF	TGTGCCAGCAGTTCATACAGGGTTGATCAGCCCCAGCATTTT
TRBV3-1/TRBV3-2	NA	NA	TRBJ2-3	CASSQQWAPSKSDTQYF	TGTGCCAGCAGCCAACAATGGGCTCCTTCTAAGTCAGATACGCAGTATTTT
TRBV28	NA	once	TRBJ1-6	CASSLGQLNSPLHF	TGTGCCAGCAGTTTAGGACAGCTGAATTCACCCCTCCACTTT
TRBV29-1	TRBD1	NA	TRBJ1-3	CSVLTGGASGNTIYF	TGCAGCGTTTTGACAGGGGGCGCGTCTGGAAACACCATATATTTT
TRBV28	TRBD2	NA	TRBJ2-2	CASRRVAGQGELFF	TGTGCCAGCCGCAGAGTAGCGGGTCAAGGGGAGCTGTTTTTT
TRBV7-9	NA	NA	TRBJ2-1	CASSLVRYNEQFF	TGTGCCAGCAGCTTAGTGAGGTATAATGAGCAGTTCTTC
TRBV6-1	NA	once	TRBJ2-2	CASSEALRAGELFF	TGTGCCAGCAGTGAAGCTCTCAGGGCCGGGGAGCTGTTTTTT
TRBV28	NA	NA	TRBJ1-2	CASSPGSGANYGYTF	TGTGCCAGCAGTCCCGGATCGGGGGCTAACTATGGCTACACCTTC
TRBV6-1	TRBD1	NA	TRBJ2-1	CASSDLSTGTYNEQFF	TGTGCCAGCAGTGATTTGTCGACAGGGACATACAATGAGCAGTTCTTC
TRBV28	NA	NA	TRBJ1-6	CASSPEQGNGPPLHF	TGTGCCAGCAGCCCAGAACAGGGTAATGGGCCACCCCTCCACTTT
TRBV12-3/TRBV12-4	NA	NA	TRBJ1-2	CASSSRDGYTF	TGTGCCAGCAGTTCTCGCGATGGCTACACCTTC
TRBV5-6	NA	NA	TRBJ1-5	CASSRSPGNQPQHF	TGTGCCAGCAGCCGAAGTCCGGGCAATCAGCCCCAGCATTTT
TRBV6-5	NA	once	TRBJ1-4	CASSYGPPQANEKLFF	TGTGCCAGCAGTTACGGCCCCCCGCAGGCTAATGAAAAACTGTTTTTT
TRBV11-3	TRBD2	few	TRBJ2-1	CASSSGRGSGREFF	TGTGCCAGCAGCTCCGGTAGGGGTAGCGGGAGGGAGTTCTTC
TRBV6-1	NA	NA	TRBJ2-6	CATWTDWPGANVLTF	TGTGCCACTTGGACAGACTGGCCTGGGGCCAACGTCCTGACTTTC
TRBV5-4	NA	NA	TRBJ2-5	CASSLPQETQYF	TGTGCCAGCAGCTTGCCGCAAGAGACCCAGTACTTC
TRBV24-1	TRBD1	few	TRBJ1-2	CATSDGQGRDYGYTF	TGTGCCACCAGTGATGGACAGGGGAGGGACTATGGCTACACCTTC
TRBV5-1	NA	NA	TRBJ2-6	CASAPTGTGANVLTF	TGCGCCAGCGCTCCCACCGGGACTGGGGCCAACGTCCTGACTTTC
TRBV19	TRBD2	once	TRBJ2-1	CASSSGGYNEQFF	TGTGCCAGTTCTAGCGGGGGGTACAACGAGCAGTTCTTC
TRBV30	TRBD1	NA	TRBJ1-1	CAWSATGGGTEAFF	TGTGCCTGGAGCGCGACAGGGGGTGGCACTGAAGCTTTCTTT
TRBV3-1/TRBV3-2	NA	NA	TRBJ2-5	CASSRGGGGSQETQYF	TGTGCCAGCAGCCGAGGTGGGGGGGGCTCCCAAGAGACCCAGTACTTC
TRBV3-1/TRBV3-2	TRBD1	NA	TRBJ1-6	CASSQRQGSPLHF	TGTGCCAGCAGCCAACGACAGGGATCACCCCTCCACTTT
TRBV18	TRBD1	NA	TRBJ1-4	CASSPRISVTGVEEKLFF	TGTGCCAGCTCACCACGGATCTCGGTGACAGGGGTAGAAGAAAAACTGTTTTTT
TRBV19	NA	NA	TRBJ1-1	CASSTGTPNTEAFF	TGTGCCAGTAGTACCGGGACACCGAACACTGAAGCTTTCTTT
TRBV5-1	TRBD1	NA	TRBJ1-2	CASSLTNQGANYGYTF	TGTGCCAGCAGCCTGACTAATCAGGGGGCTAACTATGGCTACACCTTC
TRBV3-1/TRBV3-2	NA	few	TRBJ2-2	CASSQQGELFF	TGTGCCAGCAGCCAACAGGGGGAGCTGTTTTTT
TRBV6-5	TRBD1	NA	TRBJ1-5	CASSSGGGSNQPQHF	TGTGCCAGCAGTTCAGGGGGAGGAAGCAATCAGCCCCAGCATTTT
TRBV18	NA	NA	TRBJ1-1	CASSRTRGDNTEAFF	TGTGCCAGCTCACGAACACGGGGGGATAACACTGAAGCTTTCTTT
TRBV11-3	TRBD2	few	TRBJ2-3	CASSQHGLAGVTDTQYF	TGTGCCAGCAGCCAACACGGACTAGCGGGGGTCACAGATACGCAGTATTTT
TRBV24-1	TRBD2	NA	TRBJ2-1	CATSDSSGRVSYNEQFF	TGTGCCACCAGTGACAGTAGCGGGAGGGTCTCCTACAATGAGCAGTTCTTC
TRBV5-6	NA	NA	TRBJ1-5	CASSFRQGNINQPQHF	TGTGCCAGCAGCTTTAGGCAGGGGAATATTAATCAGCCCCAGCATTTT
TRBV6-5	NA	NA	TRBJ1-6	CASTLGHGTRSPLHF	TGTGCCAGCACCCTAGGACATGGGACACGTTCACCCCTCCACTTT
TRBV2	TRBD1	NA	TRBJ2-2	CASRPPGQGIGELFF	TGTGCCAGCAGACCTCCGGGACAGGGGATCGGGGAGCTGTTTTTT
TRBV27	TRBD1	NA	TRBJ2-2	CASSLAGTGNTGELFF	TGTGCCAGCAGTCTCGCCGGGACAGGGAACACCGGGGAGCTGTTTTTT
TRBV11-2	NA	NA	TRBJ1-6	CASSLGENSPLHF	TGTGCCAGCAGCTTGGGAGAGAACTCACCCCTCCACTTT
TRBV4-1	NA	NA	TRBJ1-2	CASSPIQENYGYTF	TGCGCCAGCAGCCCCATCCAGGAAAACTATGGCTACACCTTC
TRBV5-1	TRBD2	NA	TRBJ2-1	CASSPSRGGRWFSYNEQFF	TGTGCCAGCAGCCCCAGTAGGGGCGGGAGATGGTTTTCCTACAATGAGCAGTTCTTC